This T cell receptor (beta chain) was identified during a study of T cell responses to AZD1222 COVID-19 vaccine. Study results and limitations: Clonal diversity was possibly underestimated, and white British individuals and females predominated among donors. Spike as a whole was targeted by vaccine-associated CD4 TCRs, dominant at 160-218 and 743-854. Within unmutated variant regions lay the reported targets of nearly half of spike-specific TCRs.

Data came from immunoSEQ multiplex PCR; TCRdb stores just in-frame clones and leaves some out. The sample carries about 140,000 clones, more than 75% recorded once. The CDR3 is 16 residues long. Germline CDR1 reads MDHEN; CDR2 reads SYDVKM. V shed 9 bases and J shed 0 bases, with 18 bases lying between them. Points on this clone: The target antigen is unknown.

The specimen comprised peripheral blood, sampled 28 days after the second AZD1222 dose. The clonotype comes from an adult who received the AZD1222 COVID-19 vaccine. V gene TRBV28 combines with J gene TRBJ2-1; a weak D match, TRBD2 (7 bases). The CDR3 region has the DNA TGTGCCAGTAACTTAGGAGGGGGGGGCTCCTACAATGAGCAGTTCTTC. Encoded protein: CASNLGGGGSYNEQFF.